Each of the 25 T cell receptor beta chains below was sequenced from the same sample in a study of blood T cell repertoires in COVID-19. Assay used: immunoSEQ multiplex PCR; TCRdb lists only in-frame clones, some missing. The sample has approximately 210,000 clones; approximately 84% are singletons. The specimen was peripheral blood. Every receptor here comes from a woman over 75 with COVID-19, enrolled during active disease.

There are many counts of this clone. This sequence joins TRBV5-1 and TRBJ1-2; TRBD1 is a possible D gene (6 bases). Germline V gene data show CDR1 as SGHRS and CDR2 as YFSETQ. This CDR3 is 15 amino acids long. Between the trimmed V and J ends, which lost 6 bases and 0 bases, there was a span of 15 bases. The chain's CDR3 is CASTQEDRANYGYTF. The DNA of the CDR3 is TGCGCCAGCACCCAGGAGGACAGAGCTAACTATGGCTACACCTTC. The full variable domain, with the rest looked up from reference TRBV5-1 and TRBJ1-2, is KAGVTQTPRYLIKTRGQQVTLSCSPISGHRSVSWYQQTPGQGLQFLFEYFSETQRNKGNFPGRFSGRQFSNSRSEMNVSTLELGDSALYLCASTQEDRANYGYTFGSGTRLTVV.

The rearrangement links TRBV11-2 to TRBJ2-1; 7 bases map to TRBD2. Looked up from germline, CDR1 is SGHAT and CDR2 is FQNNGV. The ends lost 2 bases at V and 6 bases at J; junction bases unmatched: 7. CDR3 size: 15 residues. CDR3 region: CASSLPSGTVNEQFF. The CDR3 bases are TGTGCCAGCAGCTTACCGAGCGGGACTGTCAATGAGCAGTTCTTC. Variable domain in full (rest from reference TRBV11-2 and TRBJ2-1): EAGVAQSPRYKIIEKRQSVAFWCNPISGHATLYWYQQILGQGPKLLIQFQNNGVVDDSQLPKDRFSAERLKGVDSTLKIQPAKLEDSAVYLCASSLPSGTVNEQFFGPGTRLTVL.

The chain recombines TRBV5-1 with TRBJ2-3; maybe TRBD2 (5 bases). V was trimmed by 6 bases and J by 1 base, leaving 15 bases between them. Germline assignment: CDR1 SGHRS and CDR2 YFSETQ. There are 15 residues in the CDR3. The CDR3 sequence: CASNGPAGGTDTQYF. The CDR3 DNA sequence: TGCGCCAGCAACGGGCCGGCCGGGGGCACAGATACGCAGTATTTT.

The chain has TRBV7-3 and TRBJ1-1, with D possibly TRBD1 on 6 matching bases. V was pared by 5 bases and J by 7 bases, with 14 bases between. The germline V gene encodes CDR1 SGHTA and CDR2 FQGTGA. CDR3 length: 13 residues. CDR3 nucleotide sequence: TGTGCCAGCAGCCCGGGGCAGGGGCGTGAAGCTTTCTTT. Its translation: CASSPGQGREAFF. Full variable domain (rest looked up from reference TRBV7-3 and TRBJ1-1): GAGVSQTPSNKVTEKGKYVELRCDPISGHTALYWYRQSLGQGPEFLIYFQGTGAADDSGLPNDRFFAVRPEGSVSTLKIQRTERGDSAVYLCASSPGQGREAFFGQGTRLTVV.

The chain links TRBV18 to TRBJ1-3; D is possibly TRBD1 (6 bases). Trimming left V 3 bases short and J 0 bases short, with 12 bases between. Germline V gene sequence: CDR1 KGHSH, CDR2 LQKENI. The CDR3 consists of 16 residues. The CDR3 protein is CASSPRGLTSGNTIYF. CDR3 nucleotide sequence: TGTGCCAGCTCACCTAGGGGGTTAACCTCTGGAAACACCATATATTTT. The whole variable domain, remainder taken from reference TRBV18 and TRBJ1-3, is NAGVMQNPRHLVRRRGQEARLRCSPMKGHSHVYWYRQLPEEGLKFMVYLQKENIIDESGMPKERFSAEFPKEGPSILRIQQVVRGDSAAYFCASSPRGLTSGNTIYFGEGSWLTVV.

The chain employs TRBV14 and TRBJ2-7, with 10 bases matching TRBD1. The germline V gene has CDR1 SGHDN and CDR2 FVKESK. The CDR3 spans 16 residues. J gave up 4 bases and V 2 bases, and 8 bases lay outside the gene matches. As DNA, the CDR3 is TGTGCCAGCAGCCAATTCAGGACAGGGGGGCCTTACGAGCAGTACTTC. It translates to CASSQFRTGGPYEQYF.

The rearrangement uses TRBV5-5 and TRBJ2-5; possible D gene TRBD2, 5 bases. Germline V CDR1 and CDR2: SGHKS, YYEKEE (reference sequence). The germline V and J ends were trimmed by 4 bases and 2 bases, with 9 bases remaining between them. This CDR3 has 13 amino acids. In DNA, the CDR3 is TGTGCCAGCAGCCTAAGCGGTCAAGAGACCCAGTACTTC. It specifies CASSLSGQETQYF.

The chain employs TRBV28 and TRBJ2-1, with 9 bases lining up with TRBD2. The CDR3 contains 15 residues. The V segment lost 7 bases and the J segment 5 bases; nucleotides outside the gene matches: 9. Germline CDR1 reads MDHEN; CDR2 reads SYDVKM. The CDR3 spells CASNPWGLANNEQFF. CDR3 nucleotides: TGTGCCAGCAACCCTTGGGGACTAGCTAACAATGAGCAGTTCTTC.

CDR3 in DNA: TGTGCCAGCAGCTTAGCGGGGGCCGAGCACGGGGAGCTGTTTTTT. Amino acid sequence: CASSLAGAEHGELFF. The genes are TRBV7-9 and TRBJ2-2; TRBD1 is a possible D gene (6 bases). Germline V lookup: CDR1 SEHNR, CDR2 FQNEAQ (reference sequence). The length of the CDR3 is 15 residues. V was shortened by 0 bases and J by 7 bases, with 12 bases between the two germline ends.

The chain joins TRBV7-9 to TRBJ2-1, with D tentatively TRBD2 (5 bases). Germline V gene lookup returns CDR1 SEHNR and CDR2 FQNEAQ (reference sequence). The CDR3 is made up of 15 amino acids. The V and J ends lost 2 bases and 5 bases respectively, with 13 bases between them. CDR3 coding DNA: TGTGCCAGCAGCTTACAGACCTGGAGGAACAATGAGCAGTTCTTC. This translates into CASSLQTWRNNEQFF.

The V and J genes are TRBV5-1 and TRBJ1-6, with D maybe TRBD1 (5 bases). The CDR3 is 14 amino acids. Germline lookup yields CDR1 SGHRS and CDR2 YFSETQ. Trimming pared 0 bases from V and 8 bases from J, leaving 9 bases between. CDR3: CASSLGGDHSPLHF. Written as DNA, the CDR3 is TGCGCCAGCAGCTTGGGGGGGGACCATTCACCCCTCCACTTT.

The chain combines TRBV19 with TRBJ1-1; TRBD1 agrees at 8 bases. There are 13 residues in the CDR3. The trim removed 5 bases at V and 4 bases at J, leaving 3 bases unmatched. The germline gives CDR1 LNHDA, CDR2 SQIVND (reference sequence). The CDR3 DNA follows: TGTGCCAGTAGTCAGGGGGCCGGCACTGAAGCTTTCTTT. Amino acid sequence: CASSQGAGTEAFF.

This clone was observed a handful of times. The chain combines TRBV28 with TRBJ2-7, with D tentatively TRBD1 (5 bases). V lost 2 bases and J 3 bases, leaving 17 bases between the germline ends. The CDR3 is 16 residues long. Germline lookup yields CDR1 MDHEN and CDR2 SYDVKM. CDR3 bases: TGTGCCAGCAGTTTAGTCTCAGGGTCACGAATCTACGAGCAGTACTTC. Translating it yields CASSLVSGSRIYEQYF.

The CDR3 is CASSQGVSGVEQFF. CDR3 sequence (DNA): TGTGCCAGCAGCCAAGGGGTCAGCGGGGTTGAGCAGTTCTTC. The V gene is TRBV3-1 (or the pseudogene TRBV3-2), the J gene TRBJ2-1; 7 bases agree with TRBD2. This CDR3 has 14 residues. The germline V gene encodes CDR1 LGHDT and CDR2 YNNKEL (reference sequence). The V gene end was trimmed by 1 base and the J gene end by 9 bases; junction bases not matched to a gene: 6.

In its sample, this clone is medium-sized (0.01 to 0.1%). V usage is TRBV6-1 and J usage is TRBJ1-6, with 7 bases lining up with TRBD1. The CDR3 length is 14 residues. Trimming cost V 3 bases and J 10 bases; bases outside gene matches: 6. CDR1 is MNHNS, CDR2 SASEGT, per germline. CDR3 sequence: CASSETGMRSPLHF. The DNA of the CDR3 is TGTGCCAGCAGTGAGACAGGGATGCGATCACCCCTCCACTTT.

The chain recombines TRBV25-1 with TRBJ1-4, with a weak D call TRBD1 (5 bases). The CDR3 has 15 amino acids. V lost 3 bases, J lost 1 base, and 9 bases lay in between. Germline assignment: CDR1 MGHDK and CDR2 SYGVNS. In DNA form, the CDR3 reads TGTGCCAGCAGTGATATGGGGGGAACTAATGAAAAACTGTTTTTT. The encoded protein is CASSDMGGTNEKLFF.

Comments on this clone: The sample holds other DNA sequences that translate to the same CDR3. V and J are TRBV9 and TRBJ2-3; D might be TRBD2 (5 bases). Germline CDR1 SGDLS, CDR2 YYNGEE. CDR3 length: 13 amino acids. The V and J ends lost 3 bases and 1 base respectively, with 6 bases between them. The CDR3 sequence is CASSGGGTDTQYF. The DNA for the CDR3 is TGTGCCAGCAGCGGGGGAGGCACAGATACGCAGTATTTT.

The chain carries TRBV18 and TRBJ2-2; 9 bases fit TRBD1. The CDR3 sequence is 17 residues long. Germline CDR1 is KGHSH and CDR2 is LQKENI. V shed 3 bases and J 5 bases; nucleotides not matched to a gene: 10. The CDR3 sequence: CASSPASGTGYTGELFF. CDR3 nucleotide sequence: TGTGCCAGCTCACCGGCCTCCGGGACAGGGTATACCGGGGAGCTGTTTTTT. Looking up the rest from reference TRBV18 and TRBJ2-2 gives the full variable domain: NAGVMQNPRHLVRRRGQEARLRCSPMKGHSHVYWYRQLPEEGLKFMVYLQKENIIDESGMPKERFSAEFPKEGPSILRIQQVVRGDSAAYFCASSPASGTGYTGELFFGEGSRLTVL.

This chain connects TRBV10-3 to TRBJ2-1; weak D call: TRBD1 (5 bases). Trimming took off 3 bases at V and 8 bases at J, with 23 bases between the two ends. This CDR3 is built from 17 residues. Germline loops: CDR1 ENHRY, CDR2 SYGVKD. DNA of the CDR3: TGTGCCATCAGTGACCACTCGGCAGGTCAGGGTGGCGATGAGCAGTTCTTC. The encoded protein is CAISDHSAGQGGDEQFF.

This clone was seen a single time. V usage is TRBV19 and J usage is TRBJ1-2, with D tentatively TRBD1 (5 bases). The germline gives CDR1 LNHDA, CDR2 SQIVND (reference sequence). The CDR3 has 15 amino acids. V lost 4 bases and J lost 10, with 22 bases in between. The CDR3 DNA follows: TGTGCCAGTAGTAGAGCGGGGCTCTCCCAGCCTCTCTACACCTTC. Translating gives CASSRAGLSQPLYTF. Filled out from reference TRBV19 and TRBJ1-2, the complete variable domain reads DGGITQSPKYLFRKEGQNVTLSCEQNLNHDAMYWYRQDPGQGLRLIYYSQIVNDFQKGDIAEGYSVSREKKESFPLTVTSAQKNPTAFYLCASSRAGLSQPLYTFGSGTRLTVV.

J is TRBJ1-1 and V is TRBV2; TRBD1 aligns across 7 bases. The CDR3 runs 15 residues. V was pared by 7 bases and J by 0 bases, with 8 bases of the junction left unmatched. Per germline, CDR1 SNHLY and CDR2 FYNNEI. The CDR3, as DNA: TGTGCCAGCAAGAATGAGGGGGCCGTGAACACTGAAGCTTTCTTT. Its translation: CASKNEGAVNTEAFF.

The rearrangement joins TRBV28 to TRBJ1-4; D is possibly TRBD1 (6 bases). Germline CDR1 and CDR2: MDHEN and SYDVKM. The CDR3 totals 12 residues. V gave up 7 bases and J gave up 7 bases, with 10 bases separating them. The CDR3 region is CASTTGIEKLFF. In DNA, the CDR3 is TGTGCCAGCACCACAGGGATTGAAAAACTGTTTTTT. The complete variable domain, with remaining parts taken from reference TRBV28 and TRBJ1-4, reads DVKVTQSSRYLVKRTGEKVFLECVQDMDHENMFWYRQDPGLGLRLIYFSYDVKMKEKGDIPEGYSVSREKKERFSLILESASTNQTSMYLCASTTGIEKLFFGSGTQLSVL.

V is TRBV28 and J is TRBJ2-7; 7 bases fit TRBD1. The CDR3 is 13 amino acids. The J segment lost 2 bases and the V segment lost 6 bases, leaving 4 bases of the junction unmatched. Germline V gives CDR1 MDHEN, CDR2 SYDVKM. CDR3 amino acids: CASSSGQTYEQYF. The CDR3 bases are TGTGCCAGCAGCTCGGGACAGACCTACGAGCAGTACTTC.

The chain joins TRBV6-1 to TRBJ1-5; D perhaps matches TRBD1 (6 bases). V gave up 3 bases and J gave up 2 bases, with 8 bases separating them. Germline CDR1 reads MNHNS; CDR2 reads SASEGT. This CDR3 is 14 amino acids long. This CDR3 reads CASSDGQRNQPQHF. CDR3 DNA sequence: TGTGCCAGCAGTGACGGACAGCGCAATCAGCCCCAGCATTTT.

This chain connects TRBV4-1 to TRBJ2-2; D not certain. Trimming removed 0 bases at V and 5 bases at J, with 10 bases between. This CDR3 has 15 amino acids. Germline-derived CDR1 and CDR2 are MGHRA and YSYEKL. CDR3 sequence reads: CASSQDTIATGELFF. CDR3 DNA: TGCGCCAGCAGCCAAGATACTATCGCTACCGGGGAGCTGTTTTTT.